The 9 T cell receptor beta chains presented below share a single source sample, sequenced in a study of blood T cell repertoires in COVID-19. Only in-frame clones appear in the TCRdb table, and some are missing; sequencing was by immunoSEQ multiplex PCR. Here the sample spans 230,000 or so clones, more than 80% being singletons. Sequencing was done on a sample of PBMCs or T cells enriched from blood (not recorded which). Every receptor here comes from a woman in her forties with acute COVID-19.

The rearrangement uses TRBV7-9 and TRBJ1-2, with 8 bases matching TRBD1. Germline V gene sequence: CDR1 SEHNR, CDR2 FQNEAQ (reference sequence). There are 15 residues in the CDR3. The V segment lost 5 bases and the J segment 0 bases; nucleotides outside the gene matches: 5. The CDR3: CASSQQGEANYGYTF. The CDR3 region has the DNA TGTGCCAGCAGCCAACAGGGGGAAGCTAACTATGGCTACACCTTC.

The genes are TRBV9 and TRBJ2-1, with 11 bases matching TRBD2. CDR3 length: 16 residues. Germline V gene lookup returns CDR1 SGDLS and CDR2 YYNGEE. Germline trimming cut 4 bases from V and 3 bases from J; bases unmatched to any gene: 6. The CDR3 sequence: CASSRGLAGVYNEQFF. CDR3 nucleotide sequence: TGTGCCAGCAGCAGAGGACTAGCGGGCGTCTACAATGAGCAGTTCTTC. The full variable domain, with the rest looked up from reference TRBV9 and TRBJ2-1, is DSGVTQTPKHLITATGQRVTLRCSPRSGDLSVYWYQQSLDQGLQFLIQYYNGEERAKGNILERFSAQQFPDLHSELNLSSLELGDSALYFCASSRGLAGVYNEQFFGPGTRLTVL.

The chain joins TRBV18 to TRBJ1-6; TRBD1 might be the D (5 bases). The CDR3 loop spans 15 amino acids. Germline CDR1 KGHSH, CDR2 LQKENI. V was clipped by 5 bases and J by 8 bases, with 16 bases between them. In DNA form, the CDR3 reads TGTGCCAGCTCAACCAACCAGGGATGGGATTCACCCCTCCACTTT. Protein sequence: CASSTNQGWDSPLHF.

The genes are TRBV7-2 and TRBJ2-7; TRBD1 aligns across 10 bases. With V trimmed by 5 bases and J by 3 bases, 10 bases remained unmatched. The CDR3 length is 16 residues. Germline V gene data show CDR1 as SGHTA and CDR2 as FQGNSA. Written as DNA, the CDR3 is TGTGCCAGCAGCCTAAGGAGGGGACAGGGGATCTACGAGCAGTACTTC. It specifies CASSLRRGQGIYEQYF.

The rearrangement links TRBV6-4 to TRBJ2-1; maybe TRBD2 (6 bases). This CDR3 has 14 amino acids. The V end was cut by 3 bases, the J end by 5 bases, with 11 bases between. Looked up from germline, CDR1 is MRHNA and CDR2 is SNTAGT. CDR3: CASSEGSGHNEQFF. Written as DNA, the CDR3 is TGTGCCAGCAGTGAGGGTAGCGGACACAATGAGCAGTTCTTC.

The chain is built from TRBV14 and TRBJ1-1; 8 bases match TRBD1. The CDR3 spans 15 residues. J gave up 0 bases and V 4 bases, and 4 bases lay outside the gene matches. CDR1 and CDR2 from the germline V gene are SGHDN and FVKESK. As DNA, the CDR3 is TGTGCCAGCAGCCCCTGGACAGGGCTGAACACTGAAGCTTTCTTT. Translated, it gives CASSPWTGLNTEAFF.

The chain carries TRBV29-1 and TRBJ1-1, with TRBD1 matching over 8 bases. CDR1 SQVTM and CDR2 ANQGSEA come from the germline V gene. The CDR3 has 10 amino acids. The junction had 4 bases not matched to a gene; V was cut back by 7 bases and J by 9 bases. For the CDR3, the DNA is TGCAGCGCCTACAGGGGGAAAGCTTTCTTT. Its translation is CSAYRGKAFF.

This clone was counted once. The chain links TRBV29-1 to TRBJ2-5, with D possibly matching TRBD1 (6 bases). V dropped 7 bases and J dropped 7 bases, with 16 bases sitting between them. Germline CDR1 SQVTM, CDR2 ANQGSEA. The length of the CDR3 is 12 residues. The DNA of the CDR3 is TGCAGCGCCGGAACAGGGCGTGGGACCCAGTACTTC. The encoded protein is CSAGTGRGTQYF.

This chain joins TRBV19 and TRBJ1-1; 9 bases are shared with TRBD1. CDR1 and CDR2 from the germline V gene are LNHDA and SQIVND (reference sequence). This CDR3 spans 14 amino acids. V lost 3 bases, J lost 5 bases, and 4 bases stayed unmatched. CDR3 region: CASSINRGQTEAFF. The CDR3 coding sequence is TGTGCCAGTAGTATTAACAGGGGGCAAACTGAAGCTTTCTTT.